This note documents a single TCR beta chain sequence. The clone's antigen remains unknown. No base quality information exists; no much larger clone differs at one position. This entry belongs to a study of blood T cell repertoires in COVID-19 (dated by TCRdb to about 2020). For the study in its entirety: Collaborator samples came from the United States, Italy and Spain and covered acute and convalescent phases of COVID-19. The prospective study material was composed of cDNA or gDNA derived from T cells, B-cell-depleted T cells, or PBMCs. Deeply sampled blood TCRbeta repertoires from subjects exposed to, actively infected with, or recovered from COVID-19 were included in the dataset. A freely available public database, intended as a resource for researchers studying the immune response to SARS-CoV-2, is where the repertoires were released. The samples were drawn from two sources: the first 160 participants of the ongoing ImmuneRACE study, and fewer than 1,500 subjects contributed by 6 global collaborators. A de-identified subject ID, COVID-19 status, age in years and sex were almost always included in the sample metadata. HLA class I and class II types, where available, came from metadata supplied by the sample provider rather than from assay-based typing. The investigation overall reported the following: Clinical and demographic metadata were provided uncurated, with the amount varying by source and participant.

In Seattle, one collaborating source enrolled patients while the infection was active and tracked those patients longitudinally over the course of disease. Collaborating institutions collected whole blood in K2EDTA tubes following their own protocols. For TCRbeta analysis, collaborator samples were shipped as frozen whole blood, as isolated PBMCs, or as DNA extracted from either sample type. TCRbeta CDR3 regions were amplified from genomic DNA by means of the immunoSEQ Assay, a bias-controlled multiplex PCR. In the source study's methods: Within the assay, amplification of reference gene primers was used to estimate how many nucleated cells each sample contained. Sequence reads were collapsed and filtered to measure the absolute abundance of every unique TCRbeta CDR3 rearrangement. Productive Simpson clonality was computed per sample as the square root of Simpson's diversity index over productive rearrangements. The immuneACCESS repertoire file appears here via TCRdb, limited to in-frame rearrangements. These files lack a portion of the clones; in checked studies, under half of the deficit traces to unresolved V genes, and the cause of the others is not known. Clone size and the V and J calls come from that table; the DNA yielded D and trimming. Recorded for this sample are approximately 140,000 clones; over 75% of them occurred a single time. The ten largest clones capture around an eighth of the sample.

The CDR1 and CDR2 encoded by the germline V gene are SGHVS and FQNEAQ. The CDR3 numbers 13 residues from cysteine through phenylalanine. The CDR3 DNA has 39 bases and is translated from base 1. For this chain, trimming is 6 bases at the V end and 6 bases at the J end, and the number of junction bases without a gene match is 8. The source of this sequence is a man aged 18 to 29 with COVID-19, enrolled during active disease. The rearrangement joined TRBV7-8 to TRBJ2-7, with TRBD1 identical over 7 junction bases. The specimen was peripheral blood. The base sequence is TGTGCCAGCAGGTACAGGGGATCAGGCGAGCAGTACTTC. This encodes CASRYRGSGEQYF.